The clone carrying this T cell receptor beta chain has a single count. Trimming pared 2 bases from V and 6 bases from J, leaving 10 bases between. Germline loops: CDR1 SQVTM, CDR2 ANQGSEA. The CDR3 has 13 residues. This sample was taken from a study of blood T cell repertoires in COVID-19. Across the study: T cells, B-cell-depleted T cells, or PBMCs provided the cDNA or gDNA that served as material.

Sequenced by immunoSEQ multiplex PCR; TCRdb stores in-frame clones only, minus some. The sample holds approximately 100,000 clones, roughly 85% seen once. The sequence was collected from a man older than 75 with acute or convalescent COVID-19. Sequenced: peripheral blood. The chain joins TRBV29-1 to TRBJ2-2, with D possibly matching TRBD1 (6 bases). The CDR3 sequence is CSVETGSAGELFF. The CDR3 nucleotides read TGCAGCGTTGAAACAGGGTCCGCCGGGGAGCTGTTTTTT.